This T cell receptor beta chain was sequenced during a study of blood T cell repertoires in COVID-19. In the study overall: COVID-19 samples collected from the United States, Italy and Spain covered acute and convalescent phases. Nucleic acid was either cDNA or gDNA, and it came from T cells, B-cell-depleted T cells, or PBMCs.

In the authors' workflow: Scientists estimated how many nucleated cells there were by amplifying reference gene primers. The data were produced by immunoSEQ multiplex PCR, yet TCRdb's version contains in-frame clones alone and is incomplete. The DNA gave D and trimming, while V, J and clone size come from that table. The sample includes hundreds of thousands of clones, 65% to 90% of them seen just once. The germline V gene has CDR1 MGHRA and CDR2 YSYEKL. The CDR3 is 16 amino acids. V dropped 3 bases and J dropped 6 bases, with 18 bases sitting between them. The chain is built from TRBV4-1 and TRBJ2-1, with D possibly matching TRBD2 (6 bases). This receptor was taken from a man in his fifties or sixties with active or convalescent COVID-19. The sequencing sample was made of peripheral blood. In nucleotides, the CDR3 is TGCGCCAGCAGCCAGGTAGCGGACCCGAGAGCCAATGAGCAGTTCTTC. It specifies CASSQVADPRANEQFF.